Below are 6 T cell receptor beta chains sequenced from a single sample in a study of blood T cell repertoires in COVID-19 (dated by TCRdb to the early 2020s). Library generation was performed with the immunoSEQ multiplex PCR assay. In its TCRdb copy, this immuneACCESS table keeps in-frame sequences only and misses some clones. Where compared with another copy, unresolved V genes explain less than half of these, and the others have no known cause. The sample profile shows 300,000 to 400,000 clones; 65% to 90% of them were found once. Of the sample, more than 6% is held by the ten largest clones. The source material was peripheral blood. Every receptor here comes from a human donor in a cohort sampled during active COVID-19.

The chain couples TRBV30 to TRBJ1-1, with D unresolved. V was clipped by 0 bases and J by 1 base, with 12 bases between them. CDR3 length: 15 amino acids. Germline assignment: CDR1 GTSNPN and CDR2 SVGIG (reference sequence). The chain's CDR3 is CAWSVLLAGNTEAFF. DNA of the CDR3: TGTGCCTGGAGTGTACTCCTAGCAGGGAACACTGAAGCTTTCTTT.

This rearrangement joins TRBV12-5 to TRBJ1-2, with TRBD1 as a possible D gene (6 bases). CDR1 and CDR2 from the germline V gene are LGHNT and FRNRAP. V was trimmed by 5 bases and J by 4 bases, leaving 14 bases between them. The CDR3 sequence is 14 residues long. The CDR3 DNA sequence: TGTGCTAGTGGTCCGGGGGGGGCTACCTATGGCTACACCTTC. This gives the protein CASGPGGATYGYTF. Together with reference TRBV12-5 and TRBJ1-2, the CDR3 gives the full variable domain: DARVTQTPRHKVTEMGQEVTMRCQPILGHNTVFWYRQTMMQGLELLAYFRNRAPLDDSGMPKDRFSAEMPDATLATLKIQPSEPRDSAVYFCASGPGGATYGYTFGSGTRLTVV.

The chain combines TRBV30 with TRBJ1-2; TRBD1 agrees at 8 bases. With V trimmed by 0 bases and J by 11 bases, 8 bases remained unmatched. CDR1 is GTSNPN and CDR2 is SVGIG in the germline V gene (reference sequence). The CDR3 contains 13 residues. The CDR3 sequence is CAWSVARQGPYTF. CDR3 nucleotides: TGTGCCTGGAGTGTAGCCCGACAGGGGCCTTACACCTTC.

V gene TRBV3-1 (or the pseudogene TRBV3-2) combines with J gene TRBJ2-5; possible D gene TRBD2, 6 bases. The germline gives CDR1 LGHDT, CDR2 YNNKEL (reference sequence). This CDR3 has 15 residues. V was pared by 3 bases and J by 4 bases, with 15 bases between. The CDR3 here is CASSHLAMGGETQYF. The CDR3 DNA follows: TGTGCCAGCAGCCATTTAGCGATGGGGGGAGAGACCCAGTACTTC.

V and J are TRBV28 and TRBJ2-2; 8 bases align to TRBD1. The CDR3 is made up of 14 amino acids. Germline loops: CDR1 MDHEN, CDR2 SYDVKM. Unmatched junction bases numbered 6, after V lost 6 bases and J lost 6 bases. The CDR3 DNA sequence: TGTGCCAGCAGAACGGACAGGGTGGCCGGGGAGCTGTTTTTT. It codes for CASRTDRVAGELFF.

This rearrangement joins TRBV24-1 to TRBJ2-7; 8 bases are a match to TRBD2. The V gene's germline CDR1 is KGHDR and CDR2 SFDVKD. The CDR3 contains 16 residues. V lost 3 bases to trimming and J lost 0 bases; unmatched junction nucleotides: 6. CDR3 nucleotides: TGTGCCACCAGTGATAGCCGGCTAGCGGGCTCCTACGAGCAGTACTTC. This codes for CATSDSRLAGSYEQYF.